This T cell receptor (beta chain) was recorded in a study of naive and memory T cell subsets. This CDR3 contains 14 residues. The ends were cut back, 1 base at V and 2 bases at J, with 8 bases in the middle. Germline values: CDR1 SGHAT, CDR2 FQNNGV. Four PCR rounds used nested alpha and beta constant region primers plus the SP2 primer. Blood and skin TCR RNA was reverse transcribed with alpha and beta constant primers. TCRdb processed the 5' RACE reads anew with MiXCR; each CDR3 protein has one entry. The sample lists about 48,000 distinct CDR3 sequences; 4.7% were seen once. An oligonucleotide containing a UMI was ligated to the 3' end of TCR cDNA. Whole-blood samples were approximately 2.6 ml of peripheral blood from healthy adult volunteers. This clonotype was picked up many times.

The origin of this receptor is a female donor in good health. J is TRBJ1-2 and V is TRBV11-2, with a possible D match to TRBD1 (6 bases). The CDR3 spells CASSLGGRNYGYTF. Written as DNA, the CDR3 is TGTGCCAGCAGCTTAGGGGGGCGGAACTATGGCTACACCTTC.